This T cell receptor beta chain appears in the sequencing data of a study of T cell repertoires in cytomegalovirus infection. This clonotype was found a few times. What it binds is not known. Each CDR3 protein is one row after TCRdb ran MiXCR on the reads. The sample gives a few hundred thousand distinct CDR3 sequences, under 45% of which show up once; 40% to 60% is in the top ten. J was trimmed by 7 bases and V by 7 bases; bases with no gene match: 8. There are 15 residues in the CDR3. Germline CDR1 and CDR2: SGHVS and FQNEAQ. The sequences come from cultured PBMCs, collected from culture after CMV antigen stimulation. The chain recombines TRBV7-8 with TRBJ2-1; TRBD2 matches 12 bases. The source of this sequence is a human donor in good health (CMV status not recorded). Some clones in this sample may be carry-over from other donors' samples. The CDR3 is CASIPSGGAWNEQFF. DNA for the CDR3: TGTGCCAGCATCCCTAGCGGGGGGGCATGGAATGAGCAGTTCTTC.